This is a list of T cell receptor beta chains from one sample in a study of human T cells and chemical hapten exposure. TCRdb processed the RACE reads anew with MiXCR; each CDR3 protein has one entry. The sample lists more than 80,000 distinct CDR3 sequences, 9% to 15% occurring once. Sequencing was performed on whole blood, taken in connection with sensitization to the hapten diphenylcyclopropenone (DPC). These receptors originate from a woman in her fifties or sixties with alopecia areata. Some clones in this sample may be carry-over from other donors' samples. The CDR3 runs from the conserved cysteine through the conserved F or W. A D gene is named only where the DNA matches it firmly. Clone size appears in some rows only: once, few, many, or a class for an expanded clone.

clone_size: few
v_call: TRBV5-1
j_call: TRBJ2-7
d_call: TRBD1
cdr3_aa: CASRREGQGVYEQYF
cdr3_nt: TGCGCCAGTCGCCGAGAAGGACAGGGCGTGTACGAGCAGTACTTC

clone_size: .
v_call: TRBV12-3/TRBV12-4
j_call: TRBJ2-1
d_call: .
cdr3_aa: CASTFRIPYNEQFF
cdr3_nt: TGTGCCAGCACTTTCCGGATTCCCTACAATGAGCAGTTCTTC

clone_size: .
v_call: TRBV12-3/TRBV12-4
j_call: TRBJ2-1
d_call: TRBD2
cdr3_aa: CASSGTSGGLSYNEQFF
cdr3_nt: TGTGCCAGCAGCGGGACTAGCGGGGGTTTATCCTACAATGAGCAGTTCTTC

clone_size: many
v_call: TRBV24-1
j_call: TRBJ1-5
d_call: .
cdr3_aa: CATSDLRLKIPGREMENQPQHF
cdr3_nt: TGTGCCACCAGTGATTTGCGTCTTAAAATTCCGGGACGAGAAATGGAAAATCAGCCCCAGCATTTT

clone_size: many
v_call: TRBV25-1
j_call: TRBJ2-2
d_call: TRBD1
cdr3_aa: CASSWTGRGGTGELFF
cdr3_nt: TGTGCCAGCAGTTGGACAGGGCGGGGCGGCACCGGGGAGCTGTTTTTT

clone_size: once
v_call: TRBV6-5
j_call: TRBJ2-1
d_call: .
cdr3_aa: CASSYRPRSYEQFF
cdr3_nt: TGTGCCAGCAGTTACCGGCCAAGATCCTATGAGCAGTTCTTC

clone_size: .
v_call: TRBV5-5
j_call: TRBJ2-3
d_call: .
cdr3_aa: CASSRLGLKEDTQYF
cdr3_nt: TGTGCCAGCAGCCGCTTGGGACTTAAGGAAGATACGCAGTATTTT

clone_size: .
v_call: TRBV12-3/TRBV12-4
j_call: TRBJ2-4
d_call: .
cdr3_aa: CASSFALAKNIQYF
cdr3_nt: TGTGCCAGCAGTTTTGCCCTAGCCAAAAACATTCAGTACTTC

clone_size: few
v_call: TRBV5-1
j_call: TRBJ2-3
d_call: .
cdr3_aa: CVSSSNRADTQYF
cdr3_nt: TGCGTCAGCAGCTCAAACAGGGCAGATACGCAGTATTTT

clone_size: few
v_call: TRBV2
j_call: TRBJ1-4
d_call: TRBD1
cdr3_aa: CAGTGGKANEKLFF
cdr3_nt: TGTGCCGGCACAGGGGGCAAGGCTAATGAAAAACTGTTTTTT

clone_size: .
v_call: TRBV3-2
j_call: TRBJ2-1
d_call: .
cdr3_aa: CASSQGGGLAGLSSYNEQFF
cdr3_nt: TGTGCCAGCAGCCAAGGGGGAGGGCTAGCGGGGCTGAGCTCCTACAATGAGCAGTTCTTC

clone_size: many
v_call: TRBV6-2/TRBV6-3
j_call: TRBJ2-1
d_call: .
cdr3_aa: CASSYIRSSSYNEQFF
cdr3_nt: TGTGCCAGCAGTTATATCCGGTCGAGCTCCTACAATGAGCAGTTCTTC

clone_size: many
v_call: TRBV5-1
j_call: TRBJ2-5
d_call: TRBD2
cdr3_aa: CASSFSGSTLQETQYF
cdr3_nt: TGCGCCAGCAGCTTTAGCGGGAGCACACTTCAAGAGACCCAGTACTTC

clone_size: few
v_call: TRBV5-1
j_call: TRBJ2-3
d_call: .
cdr3_aa: CASSLEVGLQRGYTDTQYF
cdr3_nt: TGCGCCAGCAGCTTGGAAGTCGGTCTACAAAGGGGTTACACAGATACGCAGTATTTT

clone_size: few
v_call: TRBV5-1
j_call: TRBJ2-1
d_call: TRBD2
cdr3_aa: CASNELAGSYNEQFF
cdr3_nt: TGCGCCAGCAATGAGCTAGCGGGCTCCTACAATGAGCAGTTCTTC

clone_size: many
v_call: TRBV12-3/TRBV12-4
j_call: TRBJ1-1
d_call: .
cdr3_aa: CASRLGTEAFF
cdr3_nt: TGTGCCAGCAGATTAGGCACTGAAGCTTTCTTT

clone_size: .
v_call: TRBV4-1
j_call: TRBJ2-2
d_call: TRBD2
cdr3_aa: CASRQGAGGRTGELFF
cdr3_nt: TGCGCCAGCAGACAGGGAGCGGGGGGGCGCACCGGGGAGCTGTTTTTT

clone_size: many
v_call: TRBV12-3/TRBV12-4
j_call: TRBJ1-2
d_call: .
cdr3_aa: CASSNGTTLYGYTF
cdr3_nt: TGTGCCAGCAGCAACGGGACTACGCTCTATGGCTACACCTTC

clone_size: few
v_call: TRBV7-2
j_call: TRBJ2-1
d_call: TRBD2
cdr3_aa: CASSSPLGAGGHNEQFF
cdr3_nt: TGTGCCAGCAGCTCCCCCCTGGGGGCGGGGGGGCACAATGAGCAGTTCTTC

clone_size: .
v_call: TRBV28
j_call: TRBJ2-1
d_call: .
cdr3_aa: CASTDRVSGEQFF
cdr3_nt: TGTGCCAGCACCGACAGGGTTAGCGGTGAGCAGTTCTTC

clone_size: few
v_call: TRBV27
j_call: TRBJ1-1
d_call: .
cdr3_aa: CASSLLGGLDTEAFF
cdr3_nt: TGTGCCAGCAGTTTATTAGGGGGACTGGACACTGAAGCTTTCTTT

clone_size: few
v_call: TRBV29-1
j_call: TRBJ2-7
d_call: .
cdr3_aa: CSVTETGSYEQYF
cdr3_nt: TGCAGCGTGACCGAAACGGGATCCTACGAGCAGTACTTC

clone_size: .
v_call: TRBV7-6
j_call: TRBJ2-5
d_call: .
cdr3_aa: CASGRDTGETQYF
cdr3_nt: TGTGCCAGCGGCCGGGACACAGGAGAGACCCAGTACTTC

clone_size: .
v_call: TRBV4-3
j_call: TRBJ1-4
d_call: TRBD1
cdr3_aa: CASSQAGFGTGTEKLFF
cdr3_nt: TGCGCCAGCAGCCAAGCGGGGTTTGGGACAGGGACTGAAAAACTGTTTTTT

clone_size: .
v_call: TRBV12-3/TRBV12-4
j_call: TRBJ2-5
d_call: TRBD2
cdr3_aa: CASSARGGQLETQYF
cdr3_nt: TGTGCCAGCAGTGCGCGGGGGGGCCAATTAGAGACCCAGTACTTC

clone_size: few
v_call: TRBV5-1
j_call: TRBJ2-7
d_call: TRBD1
cdr3_aa: CASSQGQVLHEQYF
cdr3_nt: TGCGCCAGCAGTCAGGGACAGGTCCTTCACGAGCAGTACTTC

clone_size: .
v_call: TRBV20-1
j_call: TRBJ2-3
d_call: .
cdr3_aa: CSAGAGSTDTQYF
cdr3_nt: TGCAGTGCTGGTGCGGGGAGCACAGATACGCAGTATTTT

clone_size: .
v_call: TRBV6-6
j_call: TRBJ2-2
d_call: .
cdr3_aa: CASVSSPGELFF
cdr3_nt: TGTGCCAGCGTCAGTAGTCCCGGGGAGCTGTTTTTT

clone_size: .
v_call: TRBV29-1
j_call: TRBJ2-7
d_call: .
cdr3_aa: CSVGRVTSYEQYF
cdr3_nt: TGCAGCGTGGGGCGGGTAACGTCCTACGAGCAGTACTTC

clone_size: few
v_call: TRBV27
j_call: TRBJ1-1
d_call: .
cdr3_aa: CASSLSAGGRRAFF
cdr3_nt: TGTGCCAGCAGTTTAAGCGCAGGCGGTCGCAGGGCTTTCTTT

clone_size: many
v_call: TRBV24-1
j_call: TRBJ2-1
d_call: TRBD1
cdr3_aa: CATSLQGDEQFF
cdr3_nt: TGTGCCACCAGTCTCCAGGGGGATGAGCAGTTCTTC

clone_size: few
v_call: TRBV5-1
j_call: TRBJ1-5
d_call: .
cdr3_aa: CASSPGAGENQPQHF
cdr3_nt: TGCGCCAGCAGCCCGGGGGCAGGGGAGAATCAGCCCCAGCATTTT

clone_size: few
v_call: TRBV28
j_call: TRBJ2-5
d_call: .
cdr3_aa: CASSLVFPGTQYF
cdr3_nt: TGTGCCAGCAGTTTAGTCTTTCCCGGGACCCAGTACTTC

clone_size: many
v_call: TRBV28
j_call: TRBJ1-5
d_call: .
cdr3_aa: CASSSLNQPQHF
cdr3_nt: TGTGCCAGCAGTTCTCTCAATCAGCCCCAGCATTTT

clone_size: many
v_call: TRBV4-3
j_call: TRBJ2-5
d_call: TRBD1
cdr3_aa: CASSPGTALQETQYF
cdr3_nt: TGCGCCAGCAGCCCCGGGACAGCCCTACAAGAGACCCAGTACTTC

clone_size: medium-sized
v_call: TRBV20-1
j_call: TRBJ2-7
d_call: .
cdr3_aa: CSASDVSSYEQYF
cdr3_nt: TGCAGTGCTAGTGATGTCAGCTCCTACGAGCAGTACTTC

clone_size: many
v_call: TRBV6-2/TRBV6-3
j_call: TRBJ2-5
d_call: .
cdr3_aa: CASRDTQETQYF
cdr3_nt: TGTGCCAGCAGGGATACACAAGAGACCCAGTACTTC

clone_size: few
v_call: TRBV29-1
j_call: TRBJ2-5
d_call: TRBD1
cdr3_aa: CSVSQGFQETQYF
cdr3_nt: TGCAGCGTATCACAGGGGTTCCAAGAGACCCAGTACTTC

clone_size: .
v_call: TRBV6-6
j_call: TRBJ1-1
d_call: .
cdr3_aa: CASSYSAEAFF
cdr3_nt: TGTGCCAGCAGTTACTCGGCTGAAGCTTTCTTT

clone_size: .
v_call: TRBV7-9
j_call: TRBJ2-3
d_call: .
cdr3_aa: CASSFPLNPTDTQYF
cdr3_nt: TGTGCCAGCAGCTTCCCCCTAAACCCGACAGATACGCAGTATTTT

clone_size: .
v_call: TRBV6-1
j_call: TRBJ2-2
d_call: .
cdr3_aa: CASSDRFRTNTGELFF
cdr3_nt: TGTGCCAGCAGTGATCGATTCAGGACGAACACCGGGGAGCTGTTTTTT

clone_size: .
v_call: TRBV11-2
j_call: TRBJ1-1
d_call: .
cdr3_aa: CASSVFSTEAFF
cdr3_nt: TGTGCCAGCAGCGTCTTTAGCACTGAAGCTTTCTTT

clone_size: .
v_call: TRBV4-1
j_call: TRBJ1-2
d_call: .
cdr3_aa: CASSQDIAPPGGGIYGYTF
cdr3_nt: TGCGCCAGCAGCCAAGATATCGCCCCGCCCGGGGGCGGAATCTATGGCTACACCTTC

clone_size: many
v_call: TRBV18
j_call: TRBJ2-3
d_call: TRBD1
cdr3_aa: CASSPLGQVTDTQYF
cdr3_nt: TGTGCCAGCTCACCACTAGGACAGGTCACAGATACGCAGTATTTT

clone_size: many
v_call: TRBV7-9
j_call: TRBJ2-2
d_call: TRBD2
cdr3_aa: CASSLSGGSHGRELFF
cdr3_nt: TGTGCCAGCAGCCTAAGCGGCGGGAGTCACGGCCGGGAGCTGTTTTTT

clone_size: few
v_call: TRBV20-1
j_call: TRBJ2-3
d_call: .
cdr3_aa: CSASSGPTDTQYF
cdr3_nt: TGCAGTGCTAGCAGCGGACCCACAGATACGCAGTATTTT

clone_size: many
v_call: TRBV12-3/TRBV12-4
j_call: TRBJ1-5
d_call: .
cdr3_aa: CASSDNKVVSNQPQHF
cdr3_nt: TGTGCCAGCAGTGACAATAAAGTGGTTAGCAATCAGCCCCAGCATTTT

clone_size: .
v_call: TRBV6-2/TRBV6-3
j_call: TRBJ1-1
d_call: TRBD1
cdr3_aa: CASQSFGTGIPEAFF
cdr3_nt: TGTGCCAGCCAAAGCTTTGGGACAGGGATCCCTGAAGCTTTCTTT

clone_size: .
v_call: TRBV5-5
j_call: TRBJ1-1
d_call: TRBD1
cdr3_aa: CASSSGTGIMNTEAFF
cdr3_nt: TGTGCCAGCAGCTCGGGGACAGGGATCATGAACACTGAAGCTTTCTTT

clone_size: many
v_call: TRBV10-3
j_call: TRBJ1-5
d_call: .
cdr3_aa: CAISQDNQPQHF
cdr3_nt: TGTGCCATCAGTCAAGACAATCAGCCCCAGCATTTT

clone_size: few
v_call: TRBV15
j_call: TRBJ2-1
d_call: .
cdr3_aa: CATSGVSYNEQFF
cdr3_nt: TGTGCCACCAGCGGCGTGTCCTACAATGAGCAGTTCTTC

clone_size: many
v_call: TRBV28
j_call: TRBJ2-1
d_call: .
cdr3_aa: CASSSGTSYNEQFF
cdr3_nt: TGTGCCAGCAGTTCGGGGACGTCCTACAATGAGCAGTTCTTC

clone_size: many
v_call: TRBV27
j_call: TRBJ1-2
d_call: .
cdr3_aa: CASSSVTNYGYTF
cdr3_nt: TGTGCCAGCAGTTCTGTCACTAACTATGGCTACACCTTC

clone_size: few
v_call: TRBV6-6
j_call: TRBJ1-6
d_call: .
cdr3_aa: CASSPSTALGSPLHF
cdr3_nt: TGTGCCAGCAGTCCCTCGACAGCTTTGGGTTCACCCCTCCACTTT

clone_size: many
v_call: TRBV28
j_call: TRBJ1-1
d_call: .
cdr3_aa: CASSLTSSGWEPTEAFF
cdr3_nt: TGTGCCAGCAGTTTAACCTCATCAGGATGGGAACCCACTGAAGCTTTCTTT

clone_size: .
v_call: TRBV6-2/TRBV6-3
j_call: TRBJ2-1
d_call: .
cdr3_aa: CASSLVLGVYNEQFF
cdr3_nt: TGTGCCAGCAGTTTAGTCTTAGGGGTCTACAATGAGCAGTTCTTC

clone_size: few
v_call: TRBV4-2
j_call: TRBJ2-2
d_call: .
cdr3_aa: CASSQSSGPTGELFF
cdr3_nt: TGTGCCAGCAGCCAAAGCAGCGGCCCCACCGGGGAGCTGTTTTTT